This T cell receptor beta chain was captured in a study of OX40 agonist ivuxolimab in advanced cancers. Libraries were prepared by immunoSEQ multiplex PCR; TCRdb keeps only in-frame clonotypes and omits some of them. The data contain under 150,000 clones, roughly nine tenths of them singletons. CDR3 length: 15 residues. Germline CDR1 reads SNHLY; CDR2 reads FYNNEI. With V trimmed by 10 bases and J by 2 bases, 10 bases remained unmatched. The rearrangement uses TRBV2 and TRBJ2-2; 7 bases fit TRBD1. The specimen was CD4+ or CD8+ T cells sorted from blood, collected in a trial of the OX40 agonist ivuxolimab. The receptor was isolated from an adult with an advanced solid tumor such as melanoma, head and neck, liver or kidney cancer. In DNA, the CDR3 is TGTGCCACCCAATCAGGGACAGTCAACACCGGGGAGCTGTTTTTT. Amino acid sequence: CATQSGTVNTGELFF.